These 14 T cell receptor beta chains share one sample of origin, sequenced in a study of blood T cells in healthy people across ages. A sample-barcoded 5' primer and a J-beta primer mix were used in a second PCR of about 7 to 12 cycles. One entry per CDR3 protein results from TCRdb running MiXCR on the 5' RACE reads. The sample records approximately 800,000 distinct CDR3 sequences, around 36% being singletons. The source material was blood. These receptors were taken from a man aged 18 to 35 in good health.

This clonotype was counted many times. CDR3 loop: CSVWDGTTNEKLFF. In DNA form, the CDR3 reads TGCAGCGTGTGGGACGGAACAACTAATGAAAAACTGTTTTTT. The chain uses TRBV29-1 and TRBJ1-4, with D possibly TRBD1 on 5 matching bases. This CDR3 region has 14 residues. Trimming stripped 6 bases from V and 0 bases from J, with 11 bases between. Germline V gene sequence: CDR1 SQVTM, CDR2 ANQGSEA.

J is TRBJ1-5 and V is TRBV12-3 or TRBV12-4; no reliable D call. The CDR3 is 16 amino acids. V lost 4 bases and J lost 0, with 13 bases in between. CDR3 residues: CASSSSGRTSNQPQHF. CDR3 DNA: TGTGCCAGCAGTTCATCGGGGAGGACTAGCAATCAGCCCCAGCATTTT.

V is TRBV10-3 and J is TRBJ2-1, with 7 bases matching TRBD1. The germline gives CDR1 ENHRY, CDR2 SYGVKD. The junction had 8 bases not matched to a gene; V was cut back by 6 bases and J by 9 bases. The CDR3 runs to 13 residues. The CDR3 loop is CAIRELQGSEQFF. The CDR3 coding sequence is TGTGCCATCAGGGAACTACAGGGGAGTGAGCAGTTCTTC.

This chain joins TRBV29-1 and TRBJ2-7, with 8 positions matching TRBD1. Unmatched junction bases numbered 6, after V lost 7 bases and J lost 1 base. The CDR3 extends over 13 amino acids. Germline assignment: CDR1 SQVTM and CDR2 ANQGSEA. Written as DNA, the CDR3 is TGCAGCGCCTCCGGGACAGGATCCTACGAGCAGTACTTC. Translating it yields CSASGTGSYEQYF.

This clonotype was observed a single time. V and J are TRBV4-3 and TRBJ2-1; D may be TRBD1 (5 bases). V lost 0 bases and J lost 10, with 19 bases in between. CDR1 is LGHNA and CDR2 is YSLEER in the germline V gene. The CDR3 runs to 16 residues. The DNA for the CDR3 is TGCGCCAGCAGCCAAGATCTCCAAGCAGGGATCAACGAGCAGTTCTTC. This translates into CASSQDLQAGINEQFF.

V gene TRBV20-1 combines with J gene TRBJ2-3; no definite D call. This CDR3 spans 12 amino acids. Trimming cost V 3 bases and J 5 bases, with 9 bases left between them. Germline lookup yields CDR1 DFQATT and CDR2 SNEGSKA (reference sequence). The CDR3 DNA follows: TGCAGTGCTAGCGAGGTGGGAGATACGCAGTATTTT. As protein: CSASEVGDTQYF.

The chain joins TRBV7-9 to TRBJ2-2; D is perhaps TRBD1 or TRBD2 (6 bases each). Trimming stripped 10 bases from V and 0 bases from J, with 15 bases between. This CDR3 has 15 residues. Germline V lookup: CDR1 SEHNR, CDR2 FQNEAQ (reference sequence). The CDR3 loop reads CATQGGGPNTGELFF. The DNA of the CDR3 is TGTGCCACTCAAGGTGGGGGGCCGAACACCGGGGAGCTGTTTTTT.

This clonotype was seen a few times. This rearrangement joins TRBV12-3 or TRBV12-4 to TRBJ1-2; TRBD1 agrees at 8 bases. V was clipped by 8 bases and J by 6 bases; unmatched bases: 5. This CDR3 has 12 residues. CDR3 protein: CASWQGAHGYTF. In DNA form, the CDR3 reads TGTGCCAGCTGGCAGGGGGCTCATGGCTACACCTTC.

The rearrangement links TRBV7-2 to TRBJ2-1; 9 bases align to TRBD2. The junction had 9 bases not matched to a gene; V was cut back by 5 bases and J by 4 bases. The CDR3 covers 16 residues. The V gene's germline CDR1 is SGHTA and CDR2 FQGNSA. The CDR3 DNA sequence: TGTGCCAGCAGCCGTTCTGGCGGGGGGGAATACAATGAGCAGTTCTTC. The encoded protein is CASSRSGGGEYNEQFF. Full variable domain (missing parts from reference TRBV7-2 and TRBJ2-1): GAGVSQSPSNKVTEKGKDVELRCDPISGHTALYWYRQSLGQGLEFLIYFQGNSAPDKSGLPSDRFSAERTGGSVSTLTIQRTQQEDSAVYLCASSRSGGGEYNEQFFGPGTRLTVL.

Remarks on this clonotype: A far larger clone is one base from this, pointing to a likely read error. This chain uses TRBV12-3 or TRBV12-4 with TRBJ2-3; unclear D gene. The CDR3 totals 12 residues. The CDR3: CAGSPAGDTQYF. The CDR3 DNA sequence: TGTGCCGGCAGTCCCGCCGGGGATACGCAGTATTTT.

This clonotype was seen many times. This chain joins TRBV5-5 and TRBJ2-7, with TRBD1 as a possible D gene (6 bases). V lost 4 bases, J lost 2 bases, and 19 bases lay in between. This CDR3 is built from 16 residues. The germline V gene encodes CDR1 SGHKS and CDR2 YYEKEE (reference sequence). The CDR3 region is CASSPQHPTGAYEQYF. The CDR3 nucleotides read TGTGCCAGCAGCCCTCAACACCCGACAGGAGCCTACGAGCAGTACTTC.

The chain has TRBV10-3 and TRBJ1-6; the D gene is possibly TRBD1 (5 bases). CDR3 length: 13 residues. Trimming cost V 6 bases and J 9 bases, with 12 bases left between them. Germline V gives CDR1 ENHRY, CDR2 SYGVKD. The CDR3 nucleotides are TGTGCCATCAGGCGGGACGACAGTTCACCCCTCCACTTT. It yields the protein CAIRRDDSSPLHF.

The chain carries TRBV7-2 and TRBJ1-3; 7 nucleotides align to TRBD1. Germline V lookup: CDR1 SGHTA, CDR2 FQGNSA. The CDR3 length is 15 residues. The ends lost 6 bases at V and 2 bases at J; junction bases unmatched: 7. The CDR3: CASSRPGQTGNTIYF. The CDR3, as DNA: TGTGCCAGCAGTCGCCCGGGACAGACTGGAAACACCATATATTTT.

Note on this clonotype: One end of the junction does not line up with germline, which may come from a read error. The V call is TRBV20-1, the J call TRBJ1-6; D may be TRBD1 (5 bases). This CDR3 has 15 amino acids. Germline V gives CDR1 DFQATT, CDR2 SNEGSKA (reference sequence). The CDR3 sequence: CSARVRDSYGSPPHF. The CDR3 DNA follows: TGCAGTGCTAGGGTCAGGGACTCTTATGGTTCACCCCCCCACTTT.